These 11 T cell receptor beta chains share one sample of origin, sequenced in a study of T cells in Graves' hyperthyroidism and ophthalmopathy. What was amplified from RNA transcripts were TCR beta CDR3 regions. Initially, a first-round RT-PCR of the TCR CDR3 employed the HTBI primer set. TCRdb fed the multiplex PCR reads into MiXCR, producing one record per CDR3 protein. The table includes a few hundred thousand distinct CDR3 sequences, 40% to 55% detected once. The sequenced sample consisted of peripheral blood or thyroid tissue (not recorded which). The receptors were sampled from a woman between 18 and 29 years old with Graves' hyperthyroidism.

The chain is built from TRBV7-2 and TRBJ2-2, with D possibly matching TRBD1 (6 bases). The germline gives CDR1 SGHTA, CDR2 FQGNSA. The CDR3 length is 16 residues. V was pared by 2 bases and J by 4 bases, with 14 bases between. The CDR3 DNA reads TGTGCCAGCAGCTTACTCATGAGCAGGGGCACCGGGGAGCTGTTTTTT. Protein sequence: CASSLLMSRGTGELFF.

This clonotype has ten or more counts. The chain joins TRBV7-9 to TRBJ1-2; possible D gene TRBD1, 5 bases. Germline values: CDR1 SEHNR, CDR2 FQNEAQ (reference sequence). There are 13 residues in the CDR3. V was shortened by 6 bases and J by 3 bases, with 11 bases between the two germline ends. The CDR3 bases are TGTGCCAGCAGACCGGACATACACTATGGCTACACCTTC. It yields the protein CASRPDIHYGYTF.

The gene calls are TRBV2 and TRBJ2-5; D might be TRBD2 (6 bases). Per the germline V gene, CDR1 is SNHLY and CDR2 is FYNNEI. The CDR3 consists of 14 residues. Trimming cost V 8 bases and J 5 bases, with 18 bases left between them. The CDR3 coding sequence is TGTGCCAGCGCCTGGAGGGGATTCAGGGAGACCCAGTACTTC. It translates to CASAWRGFRETQYF.

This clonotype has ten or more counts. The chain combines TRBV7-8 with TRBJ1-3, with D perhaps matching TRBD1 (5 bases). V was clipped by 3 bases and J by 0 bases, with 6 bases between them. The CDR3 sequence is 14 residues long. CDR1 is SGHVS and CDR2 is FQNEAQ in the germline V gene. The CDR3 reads CASSFTGSGNTIYF. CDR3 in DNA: TGTGCCAGCAGCTTCACAGGCTCTGGAAACACCATATATTTT.

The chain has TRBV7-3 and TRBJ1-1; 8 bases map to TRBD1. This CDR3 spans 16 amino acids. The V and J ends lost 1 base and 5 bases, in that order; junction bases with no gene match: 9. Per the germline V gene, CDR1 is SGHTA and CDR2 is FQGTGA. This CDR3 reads CASSLRTGRAQTEAFF. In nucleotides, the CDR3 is TGTGCCAGCAGCTTAAGGACAGGGAGGGCCCAAACTGAAGCTTTCTTT.

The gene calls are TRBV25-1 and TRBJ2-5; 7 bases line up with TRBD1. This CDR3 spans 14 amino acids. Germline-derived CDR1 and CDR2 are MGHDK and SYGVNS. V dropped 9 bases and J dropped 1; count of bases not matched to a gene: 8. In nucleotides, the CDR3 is TGTGCCAGTGATGAGGGGGCGAGCCAAGAGACCCAGTACTTC. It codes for CASDEGASQETQYF.

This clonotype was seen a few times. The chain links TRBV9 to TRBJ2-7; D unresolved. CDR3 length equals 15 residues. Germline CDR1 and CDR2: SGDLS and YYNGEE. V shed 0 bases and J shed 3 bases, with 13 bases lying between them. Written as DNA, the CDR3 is TGTGCCAGCAGCGTAGCAAGGACCGTGGTCTACGAGCAGTACTTC. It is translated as CASSVARTVVYEQYF.

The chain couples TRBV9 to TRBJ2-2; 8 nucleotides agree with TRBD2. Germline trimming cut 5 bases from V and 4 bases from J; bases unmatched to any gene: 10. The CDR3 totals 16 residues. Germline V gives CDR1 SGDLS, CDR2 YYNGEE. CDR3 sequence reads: CASSPVTGGGTGELFF. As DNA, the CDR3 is TGTGCCAGCAGTCCGGTAACGGGAGGGGGCACCGGGGAGCTGTTTTTT. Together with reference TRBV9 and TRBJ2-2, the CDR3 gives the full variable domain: DSGVTQTPKHLITATGQRVTLRCSPRSGDLSVYWYQQSLDQGLQFLIQYYNGEERAKGNILERFSAQQFPDLHSELNLSSLELGDSALYFCASSPVTGGGTGELFFGEGSRLTVL.

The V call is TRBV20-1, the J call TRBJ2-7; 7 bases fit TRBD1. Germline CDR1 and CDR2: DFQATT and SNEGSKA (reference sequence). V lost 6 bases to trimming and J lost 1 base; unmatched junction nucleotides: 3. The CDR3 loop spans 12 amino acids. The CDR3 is CSAQQGSYEQYF. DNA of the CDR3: TGCAGTGCCCAACAGGGGTCCTACGAGCAGTACTTC.

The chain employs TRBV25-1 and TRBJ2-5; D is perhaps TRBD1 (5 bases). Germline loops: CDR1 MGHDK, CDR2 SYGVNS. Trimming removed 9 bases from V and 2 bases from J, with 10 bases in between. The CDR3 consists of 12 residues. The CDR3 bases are TGTGCCAGACCTGACAGTCAAGAGACCCAGTACTTC. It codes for CARPDSQETQYF.

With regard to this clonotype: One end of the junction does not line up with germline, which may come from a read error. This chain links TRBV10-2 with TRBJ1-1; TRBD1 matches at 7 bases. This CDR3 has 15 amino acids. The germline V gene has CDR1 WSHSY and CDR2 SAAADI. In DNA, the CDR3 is TGTGCCAGCAGCCAGACGGGAGGGGGCCTCACTGAAGCTTTCTTT. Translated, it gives CASSQTGGGLTEAFF.